Listed here are 4 T cell receptor beta chains from one sample, sequenced in a study of blood T cells in healthy people across ages (dated by TCRdb to the mid-2010s). The library came from 5' RACE. Sequenced on an Illumina HiSeq 2500. A second PCR of roughly 6 to 12 cycles was performed with a sample-barcoded 5' primer and a J-beta primer mix. The public reads were reprocessed in TCRdb via fastp at Q25 and MiXCR, keeping in-frame beta chains. Each CDR3 protein appears once, grouped with its most common genes and DNA. This sample is represented by around 1,600,000 distinct CDR3 sequences; less than 45% of them were singletons. About 3.8% of the sample belongs to the ten largest clones. Sequenced input: blood. The receptors originated from a woman between 18 and 29 years old in good health.

This sequence joins TRBV20-1 and TRBJ2-1; possibly TRBD1 or TRBD2 for D (5 bases each). V dropped 1 base and J dropped 6 bases, with 13 bases sitting between them. The CDR3 is 14 residues long. From germline, CDR1 is DFQATT and CDR2 SNEGSKA (reference sequence). The CDR3 loop reads CSARGGININEQFF. DNA for the CDR3: TGCAGTGCTAGAGGGGGGATCAATATCAATGAGCAGTTCTTC.

The V gene is TRBV5-1, the J gene TRBJ2-5; 8 positions agree with TRBD2. With 1 base clipped from V and 11 bases from J, the junction kept 13 bases outside the gene matches. The germline CDR1 and CDR2 sequences are SGHRS and YFSETQ. The CDR3 sequence is 15 residues long. Written as DNA, the CDR3 is TGCGCCAGCAGCTTGTTCCCGGGAGGGCCCTATGAGCAGTACTTC. This translates into CASSLFPGGPYEQYF.

This clonotype was counted a few times. The J gene is TRBJ2-3, the V gene TRBV4-3; either TRBD1 or TRBD2 may fit D (5 bases each). Deletions cut 0 bases from V and 9 bases from J, with 7 bases between. This CDR3 has 12 amino acids. Germline CDR1 reads LGHNA; CDR2 reads YSLEER. CDR3 nucleotide sequence: TGCGCCAGCAGCCAAGAGAGGGGAACGCAGTATTTT. Translating it yields CASSQERGTQYF.

V gene TRBV12-3 or TRBV12-4 combines with J gene TRBJ2-1, with D perhaps matching TRBD2 (5 bases). The DNA matches TRBJ2-7 better at its end, which makes the J call doubtful. The CDR3 has 13 amino acids. The CDR3 protein is CASRITSVNEQYF. CDR3 nucleotides: TGTGCCAGCAGAATTACTAGTGTCAATGAGCAGTACTTC.